This T cell receptor beta chain was sequenced in a study of cytomegalovirus exposure and HLA in healthy donors. Study findings and constraints: Across donors, sequencing depth was assumed by presence/absence analyses to be roughly uniform. With later analysis, a missense DCLRE1C variant became linked to TCR beta V- and J-gene trimming.

Donors were ostensibly healthy at sampling, although undocumented immune exposures were probable. To note about this clone: The antigen is unknown.

In the PCR, 60 Vbeta and 13 Jbeta primers were used. Some clones are missing from TCRdb's copy, which holds only in-frame ones; the method was immunoSEQ multiplex PCR. The sample has about 130,000 clones; 76% are singletons. Germline V gene sequence: CDR1 SGHTA, CDR2 FQGNSA. The CDR3 is made up of 15 amino acids. Trimming cost V 5 bases and J 3 bases; bases outside gene matches: 4. The origin of this receptor is a man aged 35-49 years in good health and CMV-seronegative. The chain joins TRBV7-2 to TRBJ1-4, with TRBD1 matching 9 bases. The source material was PBMCs. The CDR3 sequence: CASSRRDRANEKLFF. CDR3 in DNA: TGTGCCAGCAGCCGCAGGGACAGGGCTAATGAAAAACTGTTTTTT. Supplemented by reference TRBV7-2 and TRBJ1-4, the full variable domain reads GAGVSQSPSNKVTEKGKDVELRCDPISGHTALYWYRQSLGQGLEFLIYFQGNSAPDKSGLPSDRFSAERTGGSVSTLTIQRTQQEDSAVYLCASSRRDRANEKLFFGSGTQLSVL.